These T cell receptor beta chains were read from a single sample in a study of cytomegalovirus exposure and HLA in healthy donors. Method: immunoSEQ multiplex PCR; TCRdb's copy keeps in-frame clones and lacks some. This table holds 75,000 to 90,000 clones, 65% to 75% found once. The sample comprised PBMCs. The receptors were sampled from a man in his 60s in good health and CMV-seronegative. The CDR3 runs from the conserved cysteine through the conserved F or W. D genes are given only for firm matches. The size field is filled for only some rows; it gives once, few, many or a size class.

v_gene	j_gene	d_gene	abundance	CDR3nt	CDR3aa
TRBV4-1	TRBJ2-1	.	few	TGCGCCAGCAGCCAAGCGCCCGACTATAACAATGAGCAGTTCTTC	CASSQAPDYNNEQFF
TRBV4-2	TRBJ1-2	TRBD1	few	TGTGCCAGCAGCCATACCCTTGGACAGGGGGCTTCTCGAGGTGGCTACACCTTC	CASSHTLGQGASRGGYTF
TRBV10-2	TRBJ2-3	TRBD2	.	TGCGCCAGCAGTGACTCTCAGCTAGCGGAGATAGATACGCAGTATTTT	CASSDSQLAEIDTQYF
TRBV6-5	TRBJ1-5	.	.	TGTGCCAGCAGCGGGACTGGCAATCAGCCCCAGCATTTT	CASSGTGNQPQHF
TRBV10-3	TRBJ1-4	.	.	TGTGCCATCAGTGAGTCGACGGAGGAAAAACTGTTTTTT	CAISESTEEKLFF
TRBV9	TRBJ1-2	.	.	TGTGCCAGCGGGGCAGGGGCGCGGGGCTACACCTTC	CASGAGARGYTF
TRBV5-1	TRBJ1-3	.	.	TGCGCCAGCAGCTTGGAACCGGGAAGCTCTGGAAACACCATATATTTT	CASSLEPGSSGNTIYF
TRBV2	TRBJ1-2	.	.	TGTGCCAGCAGTGTGCGGCCAGAACTTGGCTACACCTTC	CASSVRPELGYTF
TRBV2	TRBJ1-2	.	once	TGTGCCAGCAGTCAGGAGCAGGGCCGTGGCTACACCTTC	CASSQEQGRGYTF
TRBV2	TRBJ2-5	TRBD2	.	TGTGCCAGGGCACTAGCGGGGGGGCCTGGGGAGACCCAGTACTTC	CARALAGGPGETQYF
TRBV11-2	TRBJ2-7	.	.	TGTGCCAGCACCCCAATAACAAGATACGAGCAGTACTTC	CASTPITRYEQYF
TRBV30	TRBJ2-7	TRBD1	.	TGTGCCTGGAGTAACACAGGGGGCCCCTACGAGCAGTACTTC	CAWSNTGGPYEQYF
TRBV2	TRBJ1-5	TRBD1	.	TGTGCCAGCAGTCTCGACAGGGGAGGGAATCAGCCCCAGCATTTT	CASSLDRGGNQPQHF
TRBV29-1	TRBJ1-2	TRBD1	.	TGCAGCGTTGATATGTGGGACAGGGGGACTGGCTACACCTTC	CSVDMWDRGTGYTF
TRBV7-3	TRBJ1-1	TRBD1	.	TGTGCCAGCAGCTTTTTAGACAGGGGGCCGGTCACTGAAGCTTTCTTT	CASSFLDRGPVTEAFF
TRBV19	TRBJ2-1	TRBD1	.	TGTGCCAGTATGCAGACAGGGGGAAGGGTTGAGCAGTTCTTC	CASMQTGGRVEQFF
TRBV9	TRBJ1-1	.	.	TGTGCCAGCAGCCAAGGGGGGGGCACTGAAGCTTTCTTT	CASSQGGGTEAFF
TRBV2	TRBJ2-5	TRBD2	.	TGTGCCAGCAGGAAGGATAGCGGGGGGGCCGTACAAGAGACCCAGTACTTC	CASRKDSGGAVQETQYF
TRBV19	TRBJ2-7	TRBD1	.	TGTGCCAGTAGTATGGGGACAGGCCAGGGCTACGAGCAGTACTTC	CASSMGTGQGYEQYF
TRBV7-3	TRBJ2-3	TRBD2	.	TGTGCCAGCAGCACCGGACTAGCGGGGGGGCCTGATACGCAGTATTTT	CASSTGLAGGPDTQYF
TRBV4-1	TRBJ1-4	.	.	TGCGCCAGCAGCCAAGAAGGCGCGCGGGGGCGCAATGAAAAACTGTTTTTT	CASSQEGARGRNEKLFF
TRBV7-2	TRBJ1-1	TRBD1	.	TGTGCCAGCAGCTTATACGGGACAGGGGGCTTGAACACTGAAGCTTTCTTT	CASSLYGTGGLNTEAFF
TRBV2	TRBJ1-1	TRBD1	.	TGTGCCAGCAGTGATACAGGGGAGAACACTGAAGCTTTCTTT	CASSDTGENTEAFF
TRBV5-4	TRBJ2-5	TRBD2	few	TGTGCCAGCAGCTCGTGGACTAGCGGTGAAGAGACCCAGTACTTC	CASSSWTSGEETQYF
TRBV11-2	TRBJ2-7	TRBD2	.	TGTGCCAGCAGCTTAGGCTGGCTAGCGGGGACCTACGAGCAGTACTTC	CASSLGWLAGTYEQYF
TRBV30	TRBJ2-1	.	.	TGTGCCTGGAGTGGGACACTGGATGAGCAGTTCTTC	CAWSGTLDEQFF
TRBV5-1	TRBJ1-2	TRBD1	.	TGCGCCAGCAGCCCCACAGGGGGCAATGGCTACACCTTC	CASSPTGGNGYTF
TRBV7-7	TRBJ2-1	TRBD1	.	TGTGCTAGCAGCTTACTACAGGGGGACAATGAGCAGTTCTTC	CASSLLQGDNEQFF
TRBV5-1	TRBJ2-5	.	.	TGCGCCAGCAGTTTGCGTGCCGGGAGAGCGGAGACCCAGTACTTC	CASSLRAGRAETQYF
TRBV28	TRBJ1-2	TRBD1	.	TGTGCCAGCAGTATCAGACAGGGCTACTATGGCTACACCTTC	CASSIRQGYYGYTF
TRBV5-1	TRBJ2-5	TRBD1	.	TGCGCCAGCAGCTCCGGGACAGGGGTGAAGACCCAGTACTTC	CASSSGTGVKTQYF
TRBV2	TRBJ2-2	TRBD1	once	TGTGCCAGCAGCGACAGGGGGCGGCACACCGGGGAGCTGTTTTTT	CASSDRGRHTGELFF
TRBV7-9	TRBJ2-5	.	.	TGTGCCAGCAGCTTCATCTCGGGGGGCGGGGAGACCCAGTACTTC	CASSFISGGGETQYF
TRBV5-6	TRBJ2-2	.	.	TGTGCCAGCAGCTTGTTGGGGCCGGACACCGGGGAGCTGTTTTTT	CASSLLGPDTGELFF
TRBV19	TRBJ2-1	.	once	TGTGCCAGCTCGCGGGGTACCTACAATGAGCAGTTCTTC	CASSRGTYNEQFF
TRBV18	TRBJ1-1	.	.	TGTGCCAGCTCCCAAGCAAGCGATATGAACACTGAAGCTTTCTTT	CASSQASDMNTEAFF
TRBV5-4	TRBJ2-7	TRBD1	.	TGTGCCAGCAGCCTACAGGGGAGCTCCTACGAGCAGTACTTC	CASSLQGSSYEQYF
TRBV6-5	TRBJ1-6	TRBD1	.	TGTGCCAGTGGGACAGGCACCCAGGGGTCACCCCTCCACTTT	CASGTGTQGSPLHF
TRBV7-8	TRBJ2-1	TRBD1	.	TGTGCCAGCAGAAAACAGGGGCCGGTGCATGAGCAGTTCTTC	CASRKQGPVHEQFF
TRBV5-6	TRBJ1-2	.	.	TGTGCCAGCAGCCCCGGACTGTCCTATGGCTACACCTTC	CASSPGLSYGYTF
TRBV27	TRBJ2-3	.	few	TGTGCCAGCAGTGGGGGCGGGTCAGATACGCAGTATTTT	CASSGGGSDTQYF
TRBV2	TRBJ1-5	.	once	TGTGCCAGCAGTGGCGGACAAAGCAATCAGCCCCAGCATTTT	CASSGGQSNQPQHF
TRBV7-8	TRBJ1-2	.	.	TGTGCCAGCAGCTTGGACAGCTATGGCTACACCTTC	CASSLDSYGYTF
TRBV5-1	TRBJ2-6	.	.	TGCGCCAGCAGAGACACCTCTGGGGCCAACGTCCTGACTTTC	CASRDTSGANVLTF
TRBV7-9	TRBJ1-6	.	.	TGTGCCAGCAGCTTAGACAGGTCACCCCTCCACTTT	CASSLDRSPLHF
TRBV7-9	TRBJ2-5	.	.	TGTGCCAGCAGCACCGGGGACGATGGGGGGGGGCGGGAGACCCAGTACTTC	CASSTGDDGGGRETQYF
TRBV19	TRBJ2-1	.	.	TGTGCCAGTAGTATATACGGGGCCTACAATGAGCAGTTCTTC	CASSIYGAYNEQFF
TRBV30	TRBJ1-1	.	few	TGTGCCTGGAGTGTTGGGGCACGGGTGACTGAAGCTTTCTTT	CAWSVGARVTEAFF
TRBV4-1	TRBJ2-2	.	.	TGCGCCAGCAGCCCCGCCGGAGGGAGGAACACCGGGGAGCTGTTTTTT	CASSPAGGRNTGELFF
TRBV27	TRBJ2-7	.	.	TGTGCCAGCAGCCTCGGGATAACCTACGAGCAGTACTTC	CASSLGITYEQYF
TRBV9	TRBJ1-2	.	.	TGTGCCAGCAGCTCCCTGGCACGGGGGGCCGGAGTCTATGGCTACACCTTC	CASSSLARGAGVYGYTF
TRBV18	TRBJ2-3	.	.	TGTGCCAGCTCACCACGGACGGGGGGCAGCACAGATACGCAGTATTTT	CASSPRTGGSTDTQYF
TRBV15	TRBJ1-2	TRBD1	few	TGTGCCACCAGCAAGATGGACAGGGGCTATGGCTACACCTTC	CATSKMDRGYGYTF
TRBV6-1	TRBJ1-2	.	.	TGTGCCAGCAGTGAACAAACAGCCGGCTATGGCTACACCTTC	CASSEQTAGYGYTF
TRBV4-1	TRBJ1-1	.	.	TGCGCCAGCAGCCGAGACCTAGGGAACACTGAAGCTTTCTTT	CASSRDLGNTEAFF
TRBV27	TRBJ2-5	TRBD2	.	TGTGCCAGCAGTGAAGACCAGGGAGGGGAGACCCAGTACTTC	CASSEDQGGETQYF
TRBV19	TRBJ2-5	TRBD1	.	TGTGCCAGCGGGACAGGTATCAAAGAGACCCAGTACTTC	CASGTGIKETQYF